This T cell receptor (beta chain) was identified during a study of post-analysis software for immune sequencing data. Study-wide context: Some patients lacked subtype; others had relapsing-remitting, secondary progressive or progressive-relapsing disease.

Deletions cut 5 bases from V and 0 bases from J, with 14 bases between. Per germline, CDR1 SEHNR and CDR2 FQNEAQ (reference sequence). The CDR3 contains 15 residues. Prepared TCR beta cDNA libraries contained unique molecular identifiers. From approximately 0.95 to 9.8 million T cells, roughly 540,000 cDNA molecules were obtained. TCRdb reprocessed the PCR reads via MiXCR and lists one record per CDR3 protein. The data show about 770,000 distinct CDR3 sequences, with 40% to 55% seen just once and around 4.7% held by the top ten. Overall study results and limits: Included in a set of roughly five TRBV segments more frequent in patients than controls were TRBV5-6, TRBV5-1 and TRBV20-1. By F measure, strong co-clustering occurred among samples prepared in the same batch. In multiple sclerosis, normalized Chao1 diversity was significantly below that of controls.

As concerns this clonotype: Its specificity is unknown.

The sequencing sample was made of blood. The chain uses TRBV7-9 and TRBJ2-7; D is tentatively TRBD1 or TRBD2 (5 bases each). This sequence originates from a girl between 5 and 17 years old with multiple sclerosis. The DNA for the CDR3 is TGTGCCAGCAGCCCCGGGGCAGCGAGCTCCTACGAGCAGTACTTC. It is translated as CASSPGAASSYEQYF.